This T cell receptor (beta chain) originates from a study of blood T cell repertoires in COVID-19. Authors' processing steps: Estimated nucleated cell counts came from reference gene primer amplification. Sequencing was performed with immunoSEQ multiplex PCR; in TCRdb, only in-frame clones are kept and a portion is missing. V and J calls and clone size are copied from that table; D and trimming were computed from the DNA. The sample consists of about 82,000 clones, 80% to 90% of them appearing once. Trimming removed 8 bases at V and 7 bases at J, with 11 bases between. CDR1 MNHEY and CDR2 SVGAGI come from the germline V gene. CDR3 length equals 12 residues.

The sequence came from a woman aged 60-75 years with acute or convalescent COVID-19. The V and J genes are TRBV6-5 and TRBJ1-4; D not resolved. Material: peripheral blood. The CDR3 DNA reads as TGTGCCAGCGGAGAACCATTTGAAAAACTGTTTTTT. The encoded protein is CASGEPFEKLFF.